These 8 T cell receptor beta chains originate from one sample sequenced in a study of T cells in Graves' hyperthyroidism and ophthalmopathy. TCR beta CDR3 regions were amplified from RNA. TCR CDR3 underwent first-round RT-PCR with the HTBI primer set. MiXCR, applied by TCRdb to the multiplex PCR reads, yields one record per CDR3 protein. The repertoire holds about 570,000 distinct CDR3 sequences, with just over 45% as singletons. Material: peripheral blood or thyroid tissue (not recorded which). The receptors originated from an adult woman with Graves' disease, either hyperthyroidism or ophthalmopathy (not recorded which).

The chain carries TRBV2 and TRBJ1-2; D perhaps matches TRBD1 (6 bases). V lost 4 bases, J lost 8 bases, and 20 bases lay in between. The CDR3 runs to 15 residues. CDR1 and CDR2 (germline): SNHLY, FYNNEI. The CDR3 sequence is CASSVVPDSRGGYTF. The CDR3 region has the DNA TGTGCCAGCAGTGTTGTGCCGGACAGCCGAGGGGGCTACACCTTC.

Regarding this clonotype: A much larger clone differs from this one at a single base, so this may be a read error. DNA of the CDR3: TGTGCCAGCAGGGAGGTAGCCCCTTATGGAGAGCAGTACTTC. Amino acid sequence: CASREVAPYGEQYF. This chain links TRBV12-3 or TRBV12-4 with TRBJ2-7, with a weak D call TRBD2 (5 bases). Between the trimmed V and J ends, which lost 6 bases and 7 bases, there was a span of 19 bases. The CDR3 has 14 amino acids.

This clonotype was seen a handful of times. This chain uses TRBV7-8 with TRBJ2-5, with D uncertain. Trimming left V 0 bases short and J 5 bases short, with 10 bases between. The CDR3 is made up of 14 amino acids. Germline values: CDR1 SGHVS, CDR2 FQNEAQ. For the CDR3, the DNA is TGTGCCAGCAGCTTAGCAGGGCTAGGGGAGACCCAGTACTTC. Translation: CASSLAGLGETQYF.

This clonotype was found a few times. The V gene is TRBV27, the J gene TRBJ2-2, with 9 bases matching TRBD1. V shed 5 bases, J shed 4 bases, and the junction held 5 bases outside the gene matches. The germline V gene has CDR1 MNHEY and CDR2 SMNVEV (reference sequence). The CDR3 contains 15 residues. CDR3 sequence (DNA): TGTGCCAGCAGTCTTACAGGGGGCTTCACCGGGGAGCTGTTTTTT. As protein: CASSLTGGFTGELFF.

The chain couples TRBV6-5 to TRBJ1-2; D not certain. CDR1 MNHEY and CDR2 SVGAGI come from the germline V gene. CDR3 length: 16 amino acids. V was pared by 5 bases and J by 8 bases, with 24 bases between. CDR3 bases: TGTGCCAGCAGTATGAGCCGGGGAGGTCTTCGCGACGGCTACACCTTC. It is translated as CASSMSRGGLRDGYTF.

The V gene is TRBV7-2, the J gene TRBJ2-5; 7 nucleotides line up with TRBD2. In germline, CDR1 is SGHTA, CDR2 FQGNSA. The trim removed 1 base at V and 4 bases at J, leaving 6 bases unmatched. The CDR3 covers 15 residues. The CDR3 DNA reads as TGTGCCAGCAGCTTAGGAGGTGCGGGAGTAGAGACCCAGTACTTC. Its translation: CASSLGGAGVETQYF.

This chain joins TRBV10-3 and TRBJ1-5; TRBD1 aligns across 8 bases. CDR1 ENHRY and CDR2 SYGVKD come from the germline V gene. The CDR3 length is 15 residues. The ends lost 6 bases at V and 5 bases at J; junction bases unmatched: 9. For the CDR3, the DNA is TGTGCCATCAGAGCCGACAGGGGAGGGGATCAGCCCCAGCATTTT. It translates to CAIRADRGGDQPQHF.

A note on this clonotype: The CDR3 carries no conserved terminal phenylalanine or tryptophan, so it likely arises from a read error. J is TRBJ1-2 and V is TRBV14, with no clear D. Per the germline V gene, CDR1 is SGHDN and CDR2 is FVKESK. Trimming stripped 6 bases from V and 4 bases from J, with 15 bases between. The CDR3 totals 14 residues. The CDR3 nucleotides read TGTGCCAGCAGGAAAGGGTCTGGGCGCTATGGCTACACCCTC. As protein: CASRKGSGRYGYTL.